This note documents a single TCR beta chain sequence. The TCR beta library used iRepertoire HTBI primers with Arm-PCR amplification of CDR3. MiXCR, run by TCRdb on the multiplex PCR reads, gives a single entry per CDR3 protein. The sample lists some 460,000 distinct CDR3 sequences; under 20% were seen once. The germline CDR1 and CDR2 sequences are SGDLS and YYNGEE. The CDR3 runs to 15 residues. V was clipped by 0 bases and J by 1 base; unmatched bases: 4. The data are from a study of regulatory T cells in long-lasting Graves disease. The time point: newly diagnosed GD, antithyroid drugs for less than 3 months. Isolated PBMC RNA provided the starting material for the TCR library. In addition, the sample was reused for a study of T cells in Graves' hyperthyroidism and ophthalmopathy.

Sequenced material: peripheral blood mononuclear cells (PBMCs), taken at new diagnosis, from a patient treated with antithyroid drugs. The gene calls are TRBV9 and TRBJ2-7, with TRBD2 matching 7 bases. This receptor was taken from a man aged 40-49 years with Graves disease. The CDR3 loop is CASSVGASGSYEQYF. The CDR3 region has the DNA TGTGCCAGCAGCGTAGGGGCTAGCGGATCCTACGAGCAGTACTTC. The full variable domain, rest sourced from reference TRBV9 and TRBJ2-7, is DSGVTQTPKHLITATGQRVTLRCSPRSGDLSVYWYQQSLDQGLQFLIQYYNGEERAKGNILERFSAQQFPDLHSELNLSSLELGDSALYFCASSVGASGSYEQYFGPGTRLTVT.